The present TCR beta chain was sequenced within a study of blood T cells in healthy people across ages. Regarding the study as a whole: PBMC samples, being unsorted, prevented any conclusive comparison of naive and antigen-experienced cells.

This clonotype has just a few counts. No antigen is known for it. Extraction of total RNA produced a minimum of 6 micrograms from each sample. CDR3 size: 17 residues. V lost 5 bases to trimming and J lost 4 bases; unmatched junction nucleotides: 10. Then a second PCR, running about 7 to 11 cycles, was carried out with a sample-barcoded 5' primer and a J-beta primer mix. Every individual sample yielded 2.5 million or more paired-end reads (each containing CDR3). Using its own MiXCR run on the 5' RACE reads, TCRdb lists one record per CDR3 protein. The sample holds about 640,000 distinct CDR3 sequences, approximately 50% seen once.

The sequence came from a man in his 60s in good health. The rearrangement uses TRBV12-3 or TRBV12-4 and TRBJ2-3; the match to TRBD2 covers 12 bases. The sequencing input was blood. The CDR3 region is CASSRRLLAGGSDTQYF. The CDR3, as DNA: TGTGCCAGCAGTCGACGACTGCTAGCGGGGGGGTCAGATACGCAGTATTTT.